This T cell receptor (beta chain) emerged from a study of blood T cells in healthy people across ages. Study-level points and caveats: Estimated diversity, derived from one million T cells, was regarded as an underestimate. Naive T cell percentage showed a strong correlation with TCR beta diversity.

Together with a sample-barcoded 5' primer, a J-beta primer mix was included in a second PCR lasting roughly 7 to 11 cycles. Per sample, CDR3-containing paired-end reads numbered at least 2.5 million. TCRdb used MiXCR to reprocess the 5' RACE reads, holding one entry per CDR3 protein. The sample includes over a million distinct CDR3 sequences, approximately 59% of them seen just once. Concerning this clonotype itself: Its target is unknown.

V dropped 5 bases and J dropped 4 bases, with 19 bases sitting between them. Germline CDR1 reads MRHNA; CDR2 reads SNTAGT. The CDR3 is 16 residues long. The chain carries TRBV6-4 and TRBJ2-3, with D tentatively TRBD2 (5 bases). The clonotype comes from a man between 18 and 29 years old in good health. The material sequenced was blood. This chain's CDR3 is CASSKLGISYADTQYF. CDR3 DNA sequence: TGTGCCAGCAGTAAGCTCGGGATATCATATGCAGATACGCAGTATTTT.